This TCR beta chain was documented in a study of tumor-infiltrating lymphocytes in oesophageal squamous cell carcinoma. TCRdb independently ran MiXCR on the PCR reads; one entry per CDR3 protein. In the table there are 8,700 or so distinct CDR3 sequences, 55% to 80% of which are singletons. V was clipped by 1 base and J by 2 bases; unmatched bases: 9. The CDR3 has 17 residues. CDR1 and CDR2 (germline): SGHTA, FQGNSA. The sequenced material came from esophageal tumor tissue. The origin of this receptor is a female donor with esophageal squamous cell carcinoma. V is TRBV7-2 and J is TRBJ2-3; 7 bases are shared with TRBD2. DNA of the CDR3: TGTGCCAGCAGCTTAGGGGAAGGCGGGAGCCTCACAGATACGCAGTATTTT. This encodes CASSLGEGGSLTDTQYF. Based on the CDR3 plus reference TRBV7-2 and TRBJ2-3, the full variable domain is GAGVSQSPSNKVTEKGKDVELRCDPISGHTALYWYRQSLGQGLEFLIYFQGNSAPDKSGLPSDRFSAERTGGSVSTLTIQRTQQEDSAVYLCASSLGEGGSLTDTQYFGPGTRLTVL.